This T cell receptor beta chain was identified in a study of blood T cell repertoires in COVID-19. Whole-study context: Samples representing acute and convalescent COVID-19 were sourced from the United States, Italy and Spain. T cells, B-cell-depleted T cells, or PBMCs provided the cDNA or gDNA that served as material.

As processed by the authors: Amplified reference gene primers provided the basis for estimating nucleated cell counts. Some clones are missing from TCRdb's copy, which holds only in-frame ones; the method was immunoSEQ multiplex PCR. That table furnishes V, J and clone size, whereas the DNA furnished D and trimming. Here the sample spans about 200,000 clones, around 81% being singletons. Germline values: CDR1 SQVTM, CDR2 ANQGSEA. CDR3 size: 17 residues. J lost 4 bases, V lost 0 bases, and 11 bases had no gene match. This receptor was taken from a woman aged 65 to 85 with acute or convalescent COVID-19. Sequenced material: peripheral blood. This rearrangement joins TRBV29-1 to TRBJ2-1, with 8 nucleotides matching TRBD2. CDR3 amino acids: CSVEDLGGTSAYNEQFF. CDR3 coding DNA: TGCAGCGTTGAAGATTTAGGTGGGACTAGTGCGTACAATGAGCAGTTCTTC.